This note documents a single TCR beta chain sequence. The sample is drawn from a study of blood T cell repertoires in COVID-19. Study details: Acute and convalescent COVID-19 samples came from the United States, Italy and Spain. From T cells, B-cell-depleted T cells, or PBMCs came the material, which was cDNA or gDNA.

Authors' methods: Estimates of nucleated cell counts were drawn from the amplification of reference gene primers. Sequencing was performed with immunoSEQ multiplex PCR; in TCRdb, only in-frame clones are kept and a portion is missing. D and trimming come from the DNA, and the V and J calls and clone size come from that table. The data contain 90,000 to 150,000 clones, roughly 70% of them singletons. CDR3 length equals 16 residues. Germline V gene sequence: CDR1 SEHNR, CDR2 FQNEAQ (reference sequence). After removal of 3 bases from V and 3 bases from J, the junction contained 7 bases not matched to a gene.

The sample consisted of peripheral blood. The sequence was obtained from a human donor with acute or convalescent COVID-19. The donor label of this sample is uncertain. The chain links TRBV7-9 to TRBJ2-5; 10 bases are shared with TRBD1. Here the CDR3 reads CASSFTPGTGEETQYF. The DNA for the CDR3 is TGTGCCAGCAGCTTTACTCCCGGGACAGGGGAAGAGACCCAGTACTTC.